In this sample, the clone carrying this T cell receptor beta chain turned up once. In the original analysis: Amplification of reference gene primers provided the estimated nucleated cell counts. Profiled with immunoSEQ multiplex PCR; TCRdb holds only in-frame clones, not every one. That table supplies the V and J calls and clone size; D and trimming were determined from the DNA. The repertoire holds 20,000 to 25,000 clones, with more than 85% as singletons. The data are from a study of blood T cell repertoires in COVID-19. The overall study: Samples came from the United States, Italy and Spain, spanning acute and convalescent COVID-19. T cells, B-cell-depleted T cells, or PBMCs supplied cDNA or gDNA.

This CDR3 is built from 16 residues. The germline V gene encodes CDR1 MNHNS and CDR2 SASEGT. The V end was cut by 2 bases, the J end by 2 bases, with 13 bases between. This clonotype was sampled from a man in his sixties or seventies with active COVID-19. The sequenced sample consisted of peripheral blood. This chain uses TRBV6-1 with TRBJ2-1; weak D call: TRBD1 (6 bases). The CDR3 coding sequence is TGTGCCAGCAGTGAATACCCAGGGGCCGCCTACAATGAGCAGTTCTTC. Translating gives CASSEYPGAAYNEQFF.